The next 32 T cell receptor beta chains were all read from a single sample in a study of blood T cell repertoires in COVID-19. The repertoire was sequenced with immunoSEQ multiplex PCR; TCRdb's copy has only in-frame clones and lacks some. The sample carries roughly 84,000 clones, around 75% recorded once. The sequenced sample consisted of peripheral blood. The receptors here all came from a woman aged 45-65 years with acute or convalescent COVID-19.

This CDR3 is CASSPVTGTDTQYF. The CDR3 region has the DNA TGTGCCAGCAGCCCAGTGACCGGGACAGATACGCAGTATTTT. The chain recombines TRBV7-7 with TRBJ2-3; D call uncertain. Germline lookup yields CDR1 SSHAT and CDR2 FNYEAQ (reference sequence). V was cut by 5 bases and J by 3 bases, with 12 bases left in between. The CDR3 totals 14 residues.

The genes are TRBV2 and TRBJ1-6, with D possibly TRBD1 on 6 matching bases. Germline V lookup: CDR1 SNHLY, CDR2 FYNNEI. This CDR3 spans 15 amino acids. Trimming removed 2 bases at V and 10 bases at J, with 15 bases between. Here the CDR3 DNA reads TGTGCCAGCAGTGAAAACTCAGGGGATGGATCACCCCTCCACTTT. Encoded protein: CASSENSGDGSPLHF.

The sample holds a few counts of this clone. V is TRBV9 and J is TRBJ2-3; D might be TRBD2 (6 bases). Trimming removed 2 bases at V and 4 bases at J, with 14 bases between. CDR3 length: 15 residues. Germline CDR1 reads SGDLS; CDR2 reads YYNGEE. The CDR3 DNA is TGTGCCAGCAGCGTGGCGGGGAGGCCGGCAGATACGCAGTATTTT. Encoded protein: CASSVAGRPADTQYF.

The rearrangement joins TRBV10-3 to TRBJ2-2, with D possibly being TRBD2 (6 bases). The CDR3 consists of 14 residues. Trimming took 3 bases from V and 4 from J, leaving 9 bases between them. Germline V gene sequence: CDR1 ENHRY, CDR2 SYGVKD. For the CDR3, the DNA is TGTGCCATCAGTGACCTCGGGGGCACCGGGGAGCTGTTTTTT. This translates into CAISDLGGTGELFF.

V and J are TRBV27 and TRBJ1-2; D perhaps matches TRBD1 (5 bases). The CDR3 extends over 14 amino acids. The germline V and J ends were trimmed by 3 bases and 1 base, with 9 bases remaining between them. The germline CDR1 and CDR2 sequences are MNHEY and SMNVEV (reference sequence). CDR3 loop: CASSFRAGNYGYTF. The DNA of the CDR3 is TGTGCCAGCAGTTTCAGGGCCGGTAACTATGGCTACACCTTC.

This chain connects TRBV7-8 to TRBJ1-2; TRBD1 agrees at 7 bases. Trimming at V came to 4 bases and at J to 4 bases, leaving 12 bases not matched to a gene. This CDR3 contains 16 residues. Per germline, CDR1 SGHVS and CDR2 FQNEAQ. DNA for the CDR3: TGTGCCAGCAGCTCCCTGGCAGGGGGACAAATCTATGGCTACACCTTC. Its protein is CASSSLAGGQIYGYTF.

The chain recombines TRBV5-5 with TRBJ2-7; weak D call: TRBD2 (6 bases). In germline, CDR1 is SGHKS, CDR2 YYEKEE (reference sequence). V shed 4 bases and J shed 4 bases, with 18 bases lying between them. There are 15 residues in the CDR3. The CDR3 bases are TGTGCCAGCAGCCCAATCGGTGCAGGAGGGTACGAGCAGTACTTC. Its translation: CASSPIGAGGYEQYF.

The chain combines TRBV5-6 with TRBJ1-1, with D hard to call. The CDR3 spans 13 residues. V lost 4 bases to trimming and J lost 9 bases, with 16 bases between them. Germline CDR1 SGHDT, CDR2 YYEEEE. CDR3 protein: CASSKTTGSKAFF. The CDR3 nucleotides are TGTGCCAGCAGCAAAACGACGGGATCCAAAGCTTTCTTT.

The chain joins TRBV2 to TRBJ2-5, with TRBD1 identical over 8 bases. Trimming at V came to 6 bases and at J to 14 bases, leaving 11 bases not matched to a gene. This CDR3 comprises 12 residues. The germline V gene has CDR1 SNHLY and CDR2 FYNNEI. Written as DNA, the CDR3 is TGTGCCAGCAGGGCGCTCGGGGACAGGATTTACTTC. It codes for CASRALGDRIYF.

This chain connects TRBV5-6 to TRBJ1-1, with D possibly TRBD1 on 5 matching bases. V was pared by 6 bases and J by 1 base, with 16 bases between. Germline lookup yields CDR1 SGHDT and CDR2 YYEEEE. The CDR3 spans 15 residues. The CDR3, as DNA: TGTGCCAGCACTCCCGGAGCTCAGGGGAACACTGAAGCTTTCTTT. Translation gives CASTPGAQGNTEAFF.

In its sample, this clone was seen a few times. This chain connects TRBV15 to TRBJ2-4, with TRBD2 identical over 10 bases. This CDR3 is 18 amino acids long. The trim removed 3 bases at V and 1 base at J, leaving 9 bases unmatched. Germline CDR1 and CDR2: LNHNV and YYDKDF (reference sequence). The CDR3 nucleotides are TGTGCCACCAGCAGTCTGTCGAGCGGGGGGGTGGCCAAAAACATTCAGTACTTC. It translates to CATSSLSSGGVAKNIQYF.

This clone was observed a few times. This rearrangement joins TRBV5-8 to TRBJ2-7, with 9 bases identical to TRBD1. The CDR3 is 14 residues long. CDR1 and CDR2 from the germline V gene are SGHTS and YDEGEE. The trim removed 9 bases at V and 6 bases at J, leaving 13 bases unmatched. CDR3 bases: TGTGCCAACTCGGACAGGGGAGGTCCCAGCGAGCAGTACTTC. The encoded protein is CANSDRGGPSEQYF.

The chain couples TRBV4-1 to TRBJ1-2; TRBD1 agrees at 8 bases. CDR1 and CDR2 (germline): MGHRA, YSYEKL. The CDR3 runs to 14 residues. Unmatched junction bases numbered 11, after V lost 1 base and J lost 13 bases. CDR3 loop: CASSQVGTGYLFTF. CDR3 DNA: TGCGCCAGCAGCCAAGTTGGGACAGGCTACCTCTTCACCTTC.

V is TRBV18 and J is TRBJ1-6, with a weak D call TRBD1 (5 bases). Germline assignment: CDR1 KGHSH and CDR2 LQKENI. V lost 1 base and J 8 bases, leaving 9 bases between the germline ends. There are 14 residues in the CDR3. The CDR3 loop reads CASSPLDKDSPLHF. The CDR3 DNA follows: TGTGCCAGCTCACCACTGGACAAAGATTCACCCCTCCACTTT.

J is TRBJ1-3 and V is TRBV5-1; 7 nucleotides align to TRBD1. This CDR3 has 13 amino acids. With V trimmed by 4 bases and J by 6 bases, 4 bases remained unmatched. The germline CDR1 and CDR2 sequences are SGHRS and YFSETQ. CDR3 sequence: CASSPGQKNTIYF. The CDR3 nucleotides read TGCGCCAGCAGCCCGGGACAGAAAAACACCATATATTTT.

The genes are TRBV19 and TRBJ1-3; a possible D gene is TRBD1 (6 bases). The V end was cut by 6 bases, the J end by 4 bases, with 16 bases between. The CDR3 covers 15 residues. The germline V gene encodes CDR1 LNHDA and CDR2 SQIVND (reference sequence). CDR3: CASSRDTYVGNTIYF. DNA of the CDR3: TGTGCCAGTAGCCGGGACACCTATGTCGGAAACACCATATATTTT.

The chain uses TRBV24-1 and TRBJ1-2, with 7 bases fitting TRBD1. The ends lost 4 bases at V and 5 bases at J; junction bases unmatched: 6. The germline V gene encodes CDR1 KGHDR and CDR2 SFDVKD. There are 14 residues in the CDR3. CDR3 bases: TGTGCCACCAGTGAAGGGACAGAACCTTATGGCTACACCTTC. It codes for CATSEGTEPYGYTF.

The chain carries TRBV7-8 and TRBJ2-5; D is possibly TRBD1 (6 bases). The germline V and J ends were trimmed by 1 base and 1 base, with 13 bases remaining between them. CDR1 and CDR2 (germline): SGHVS, FQNEAQ. The CDR3 consists of 16 residues. The CDR3 DNA is TGTGCCAGCAGCTTAGAGACAGGTGGGCTCCAAGAGACCCAGTACTTC. Its translation is CASSLETGGLQETQYF.

The gene calls are TRBV7-2 and TRBJ1-6, with TRBD1 identical over 7 bases. The CDR3 is 13 residues long. After removal of 5 bases from V and 9 bases from J, the junction contained 4 bases not matched to a gene. Germline values: CDR1 SGHTA, CDR2 FQGNSA. This CDR3 reads CASSQGVGSPLHF. The CDR3 DNA reads as TGTGCCAGCAGCCAGGGGGTGGGTTCACCCCTCCACTTT.

The chain employs TRBV2 and TRBJ1-2, with a weak D call TRBD1 (6 bases). Looked up from germline, CDR1 is SNHLY and CDR2 is FYNNEI. This CDR3 region has 15 residues. V dropped 2 bases and J dropped 4 bases, with 14 bases sitting between them. CDR3 protein: CASSESGGAGYGYTF. The CDR3, as DNA: TGTGCCAGCAGTGAAAGTGGGGGCGCGGGCTATGGCTACACCTTC.

This clone was recorded at least ten times. Other DNA sequences in this sample translate to the same CDR3. The genes are TRBV11-1 and TRBJ2-5; D perhaps matches TRBD2 (5 bases). Germline V CDR1 and CDR2: SGHAT, FQDESV (reference sequence). The ends were cut back, 3 bases at V and 4 bases at J, with 15 bases in the middle. The CDR3 consists of 15 residues. CDR3 loop: CASSFNGESPETQYF. The CDR3 coding sequence is TGTGCCAGCAGCTTTAACGGGGAATCACCAGAGACCCAGTACTTC. Using reference TRBV11-1 and TRBJ2-5 for the parts outside the CDR3, the full variable domain is EAEVAQSPRYKITEKSQAVAFWCDPISGHATLYWYRQILGQGPELLVQFQDESVVDDSQLPKDRFSAERLKGVDSTLKIQPAELGDSAMYLCASSFNGESPETQYFGPGTRLLVL.

The J gene is TRBJ2-2, the V gene TRBV5-1, with D tentatively TRBD1 (6 bases). V dropped 5 bases and J dropped 5 bases, with 22 bases sitting between them. The germline V gene encodes CDR1 SGHRS and CDR2 YFSETQ. The CDR3 is made up of 17 amino acids. CDR3 region: CASRTGTPSRETGELFF. The CDR3, as DNA: TGCGCCAGCAGAACAGGGACCCCCTCCCGAGAAACCGGGGAGCTGTTTTTT.

This chain links TRBV28 with TRBJ2-5; 9 nucleotides line up with TRBD1. Germline V gene sequence: CDR1 MDHEN, CDR2 SYDVKM. J lost 3 bases, V lost 3 bases, and 5 bases had no gene match. The CDR3 has 15 amino acids. The CDR3 DNA follows: TGTGCCAGCAGTTTCCGGACAGGGGTAAAAGAGACCCAGTACTTC. Translating it yields CASSFRTGVKETQYF.

The chain couples TRBV11-1 to TRBJ2-7, with a weak D call TRBD2 (7 bases). The germline CDR1 and CDR2 sequences are SGHAT and FQDESV (reference sequence). This CDR3 comprises 14 residues. The V end lost 5 bases, the J end lost 5 bases, and 16 bases lay between the germline ends. CDR3 DNA sequence: TGTGCCAGCAGCGTTCCGGGGGGCGGGCACGAGCAGTACTTC. Translating it yields CASSVPGGGHEQYF. Based on the CDR3 plus reference TRBV11-1 and TRBJ2-7, the full variable domain is EAEVAQSPRYKITEKSQAVAFWCDPISGHATLYWYRQILGQGPELLVQFQDESVVDDSQLPKDRFSAERLKGVDSTLKIQPAELGDSAMYLCASSVPGGGHEQYFGPGTRLTVT.

This chain connects TRBV13 to TRBJ1-1, with 7 bases aligning to TRBD1. The germline V gene has CDR1 PRHDT and CDR2 FYEKMQ (reference sequence). CDR3 length: 15 residues. V shed 1 base and J 10 bases; nucleotides not matched to a gene: 12. The CDR3 here is CASSLAVTRGKGAFF. CDR3 DNA sequence: TGTGCCAGCAGCTTAGCTGTTACCAGGGGGAAAGGAGCTTTCTTT. The full variable domain, rest sourced from reference TRBV13 and TRBJ1-1, is AAGVIQSPRHLIKEKRETATLKCYPIPRHDTVYWYQQGPGQDPQFLISFYEKMQSDKGSIPDRFSAQQFSDYHSELNMSSLELGDSALYFCASSLAVTRGKGAFFGQGTRLTVV.

This chain links TRBV5-1 with TRBJ1-1, with unresolved D. This CDR3 has 15 amino acids. Trimming took off 0 bases at V and 6 bases at J, with 15 bases between the two ends. Per the germline V gene, CDR1 is SGHRS and CDR2 is YFSETQ. CDR3 bases: TGCGCCAGCAGCTTGGACCGATTCGGGATCGCTGAAGCTTTCTTT. It codes for CASSLDRFGIAEAFF.

V gene TRBV6-6 combines with J gene TRBJ1-1; 7 nucleotides agree with TRBD1. Unmatched junction bases numbered 15, after V lost 10 bases and J lost 1 base. This CDR3 spans 16 amino acids. The V gene's germline CDR1 is MNHNY and CDR2 SVGAGI (reference sequence). This CDR3 is CATTRTGLGKNTEAFF. Written as DNA, the CDR3 is TGTGCCACCACCCGGACAGGTTTGGGGAAGAACACTGAAGCTTTCTTT.

This clone showed up just a few times. The J gene is TRBJ1-4, the V gene TRBV19, with 7 positions matching TRBD1. Germline loops: CDR1 LNHDA, CDR2 SQIVND (reference sequence). This CDR3 has 16 residues. With V trimmed by 5 bases and J by 0 bases, 6 bases remained unmatched. CDR3 bases: TGTGCCAGTAGTCGCCTGGACAGGTCAACTAATGAAAAACTGTTTTTT. Residues: CASSRLDRSTNEKLFF.

The rearrangement joins TRBV5-8 to TRBJ1-2; 9 nucleotides line up with TRBD1. This CDR3 is built from 13 residues. Germline loops: CDR1 SGHTS, CDR2 YDEGEE. Trimming cost V 5 bases and J 13 bases; bases outside gene matches: 12. The CDR3 loop reads CASRIPTGQGATF. The CDR3 nucleotides are TGTGCCAGCAGGATCCCGACGGGACAGGGAGCCACCTTC. Filled out from reference TRBV5-8 and TRBJ1-2, the complete variable domain reads EAGVTQSPTHLIKTRGQQATLRCSPISGHTSVYWYQQALGLGLQFLLWYDEGEERNRGNFPPRFSGRQFPNYSSELNVNALELEDSALYLCASRIPTGQGATFGSGTRLTVV.

J is TRBJ1-4 and V is TRBV18; 7 bases map to TRBD1. V was clipped by 2 bases and J by 5 bases; unmatched bases: 5. This CDR3 region has 15 residues. The germline gives CDR1 KGHSH, CDR2 LQKENI. CDR3 nucleotide sequence: TGTGCCAGCTCACCAACAGGGGCGATGAATGAAAAACTGTTTTTT. As protein: CASSPTGAMNEKLFF.

J is TRBJ1-3 and V is TRBV5-1; a possible D gene is TRBD1 (6 bases). The CDR3 consists of 14 residues. V was pared by 1 base and J by 2 bases, with 7 bases between. The germline CDR1 and CDR2 sequences are SGHRS and YFSETQ. The CDR3 loop is CASSLTGTGNTIYF. The CDR3 DNA follows: TGCGCCAGCAGCTTGACAGGGACTGGAAACACCATATATTTT.

The V call is TRBV4-2, the J call TRBJ2-4; 7 bases are shared with TRBD1. Germline V gene lookup returns CDR1 LGHNA and CDR2 YNFKEQ. With V trimmed by 0 bases and J by 0 bases, 5 bases remained unmatched. The CDR3 has 17 residues. CDR3 residues: CASSQDGTAKAKNIQYF. CDR3 DNA: TGTGCCAGCAGCCAAGACGGGACAGCTAAAGCCAAAAACATTCAGTACTTC.